Shown below are 26 T cell receptor beta chains from a single sample sequenced in a study of identical twins. MiXCR was run by TCRdb on the 5' RACE reads, yielding one entry per CDR3 protein. The table records approximately 500,000 distinct CDR3 sequences, 20% to 25% of them present only once. These data were likewise used in another study, on T cells expressing NK-cell markers.

The sequencing input was CD4+ T cells sorted from blood. These TCRs come from a woman younger than 35 in good health.

CDR3 nucleotide sequence: TGCGCCAGCAGCTTGACGGGCCCTGAAGCTTTCTTT. Encoded protein: CASSLTGPEAFF. The chain is built from TRBV5-1 and TRBJ1-1; D call uncertain. Trimming removed 1 base at V and 6 bases at J, with 7 bases between. Germline V gene lookup returns CDR1 SGHRS and CDR2 YFSETQ. The length of the CDR3 is 12 residues.

This clonotype was seen many times. This CDR3 is CASSPRRDYGYTF. Written as DNA, the CDR3 is TGTGCCAGCAGCCCTCGTAGAGACTATGGCTACACCTTC. The rearrangement uses TRBV7-2 and TRBJ1-2; D not certain. V shed 5 bases and J shed 3 bases, with 10 bases lying between them. Germline assignment: CDR1 SGHTA and CDR2 FQGNSA. The CDR3 totals 13 residues.

The chain combines TRBV7-6 with TRBJ2-3; D uncertain. This CDR3 is 13 amino acids long. Deletions cut 5 bases from V and 5 bases from J, with 11 bases between. Germline-derived CDR1 and CDR2 are SGHVS and FNYEAQ. CDR3 residues: CASSPNPGDTQYF. The CDR3 nucleotides are TGTGCCAGCAGCCCAAACCCGGGAGATACGCAGTATTTT.

The V and J genes are TRBV2 and TRBJ1-2; 9 nucleotides line up with TRBD1. Trimming at V came to 8 bases and at J to 8 bases, leaving 9 bases not matched to a gene. Germline V lookup: CDR1 SNHLY, CDR2 FYNNEI. The CDR3 consists of 13 residues. DNA of the CDR3: TGTGCCAGCGAGGACAGGGGTTTGTACGGCTACACCTTC. It translates to CASEDRGLYGYTF.

CDR3 residues: CASSLREGSYNEQFF. In DNA, the CDR3 is TGTGCCAGCAGCTTACGGGAGGGGTCCTACAATGAGCAGTTCTTC. The chain combines TRBV7-9 with TRBJ2-1; 8 positions agree with TRBD2. Trimming cost V 2 bases and J 1 base; bases outside gene matches: 1. CDR3 length: 15 residues. CDR1 and CDR2 from the germline V gene are SEHNR and FQNEAQ (reference sequence).

This clonotype has just a few counts. The chain recombines TRBV12-3 or TRBV12-4 with TRBJ2-2, with D perhaps assigned TRBD1 or TRBD2 (5 bases each). The CDR3 runs to 16 residues. The ends were cut back, 5 bases at V and 0 bases at J, with 13 bases in the middle. In nucleotides, the CDR3 is TGTGCCAGCAGTCACTACGGGGCCGCGAACACCGGGGAGCTGTTTTTT. Its protein is CASSHYGAANTGELFF.

The chain joins TRBV10-3 to TRBJ2-7; D may be TRBD2 (6 bases). CDR1 and CDR2 from the germline V gene are ENHRY and SYGVKD. The CDR3 extends over 14 amino acids. V dropped 0 bases and J dropped 3 bases, with 9 bases sitting between them. CDR3 protein: CAISESTRIYEQYF. DNA of the CDR3: TGTGCCATCAGTGAGTCGACTAGAATCTACGAGCAGTACTTC.

The chain uses TRBV7-9 and TRBJ2-5; the D is unclear. CDR3 size: 15 residues. Trimming took 6 bases from V and 5 from J, leaving 19 bases between them. The germline gives CDR1 SEHNR, CDR2 FQNEAQ (reference sequence). CDR3 nucleotides: TGTGCCAGCAGTTCCGGCCTATCACGGAACGAGACCCAGTACTTC. Amino acid sequence: CASSSGLSRNETQYF.

This clonotype came up a few times. This sequence joins TRBV12-3 or TRBV12-4 and TRBJ2-3; TRBD2 matches 7 bases. This CDR3 is built from 12 residues. The ends lost 3 bases at V and 12 bases at J; junction bases unmatched: 6. Here the CDR3 DNA reads TGTGCCAGCAGTTTCGGAGCGGGGAAACAGTATTTT. Translated: CASSFGAGKQYF.

A few counts support this clonotype. The CDR3 loop reads CASSLGQRSGETQYF. The CDR3 bases are TGTGCCAGCAGCTTAGGTCAGCGGAGCGGAGAGACCCAGTACTTC. This chain joins TRBV7-8 and TRBJ2-5, with D possibly matching TRBD2 (5 bases). V was trimmed by 1 base and J by 4 bases, leaving 13 bases between them. The germline V gene encodes CDR1 SGHVS and CDR2 FQNEAQ. The CDR3 length is 15 residues.

The table lists this clonotype with many counts. V and J are TRBV12-3 or TRBV12-4 and TRBJ2-7; D perhaps matches TRBD1 (5 bases). The CDR3 has 14 residues. V was shortened by 3 bases and J by 3 bases, with 12 bases between the two germline ends. The CDR3, as DNA: TGTGCCAGCAGTTTTAGTGACAGAAACTACGAGCAGTACTTC. Translation gives CASSFSDRNYEQYF.

This clonotype was recorded a few times. The chain employs TRBV6-6 and TRBJ1-2, with D tentatively TRBD1 (6 bases). V dropped 6 bases and J dropped 7 bases, with 9 bases sitting between them. The CDR3 covers 11 residues. CDR1 and CDR2 (germline): MNHNY, SVGAGI (reference sequence). Written as DNA, the CDR3 is TGTGCCAGCAGCACAGGGTTTGGCTACACCTTC. Its translation is CASSTGFGYTF.

The J gene is TRBJ1-3, the V gene TRBV4-3, with D possibly TRBD1 on 5 matching bases. The length of the CDR3 is 17 residues. Between the trimmed V and J ends, which lost 0 bases and 3 bases, there was a span of 15 bases. Per germline, CDR1 LGHNA and CDR2 YSLEER. The CDR3 region is CASSQDQARAGGNTIYF. In DNA, the CDR3 is TGCGCCAGCAGCCAAGATCAGGCCAGGGCAGGTGGAAACACCATATATTTT.

This clonotype was observed at least ten times. V usage is TRBV10-3 and J usage is TRBJ1-1; D unresolved. The germline V gene encodes CDR1 ENHRY and CDR2 SYGVKD. This CDR3 region has 13 residues. The ends were cut back, 7 bases at V and 2 bases at J, with 11 bases in the middle. This CDR3 is CAIKEGDNTEAFF. The CDR3 DNA reads TGTGCCATCAAAGAGGGCGACAACACTGAAGCTTTCTTT.

This chain links TRBV29-1 with TRBJ2-1; D might be TRBD1 or TRBD2, each matching 6 bases. The germline V gene encodes CDR1 SQVTM and CDR2 ANQGSEA. Trimming left V 0 bases short and J 4 bases short, with 19 bases between. CDR3 length: 17 residues. This CDR3 reads CSVEDALGGRGYNEQFF. The CDR3 nucleotides read TGCAGCGTTGAAGACGCCTTAGGGGGGCGGGGTTACAATGAGCAGTTCTTC.

This sequence joins TRBV7-3 and TRBJ2-1, with 8 bases aligning to TRBD2. Germline CDR1 reads SGHTA; CDR2 reads FQGTGA. The V and J ends lost 8 bases and 8 bases, in that order; junction bases with no gene match: 8. This CDR3 comprises 13 residues. The CDR3 spells CASGIAGKDEQFF. The DNA of the CDR3 is TGTGCCAGCGGCATAGCGGGGAAGGATGAGCAGTTCTTC.

This clonotype was seen more than once but under ten times. The chain has TRBV7-2 and TRBJ2-3; D may be TRBD1 (6 bases). There are 15 residues in the CDR3. V was pared by 4 bases and J by 7 bases, with 18 bases between. From germline, CDR1 is SGHTA and CDR2 FQGNSA. The CDR3, as DNA: TGTGCCAGCAGCTGGAGGATTACAGGGAGACATACGCAGTATTTT. Its protein product is CASSWRITGRHTQYF.

This clonotype was observed a handful of times. V gene TRBV7-9 combines with J gene TRBJ2-3; tentative D call: TRBD1 (6 bases). The ends were cut back, 3 bases at V and 4 bases at J, with 17 bases in the middle. Germline CDR1 SEHNR, CDR2 FQNEAQ (reference sequence). The CDR3 is made up of 16 amino acids. The CDR3 DNA is TGTGCCAGCAGCTTCTTCGGACAGCAAGGGGCAGATACGCAGTATTTT. Translation: CASSFFGQQGADTQYF.

V gene TRBV24-1 combines with J gene TRBJ2-2; D possibly corresponds to TRBD2 (5 bases). The length of the CDR3 is 14 residues. With 3 bases removed from V and 7 bases from J, the gap between germline ends came to 11 bases. CDR1 and CDR2 (germline): KGHDR, SFDVKD. In nucleotides, the CDR3 is TGTGCCACCAGTGATCCCATGAGGGACGGGGAGCTGTTTTTT. It specifies CATSDPMRDGELFF.

This chain joins TRBV5-1 and TRBJ2-2; 9 bases fit TRBD1. Trimming at V came to 3 bases and at J to 3 bases, leaving 3 bases not matched to a gene. Germline CDR1 is SGHRS and CDR2 is YFSETQ. CDR3 length: 15 amino acids. The CDR3 sequence is CASSSQGADTGELFF. The CDR3 coding sequence is TGCGCCAGCAGCTCACAGGGGGCGGACACCGGGGAGCTGTTTTTT.

This clonotype has only a few counts. The chain carries TRBV28 and TRBJ2-1; a weak D match, TRBD1 (5 bases). The V gene lost 2 bases and the J gene lost 15 bases, with 14 bases spanning the gap. The CDR3 has 12 amino acids. CDR1 and CDR2 (germline): MDHEN, SYDVKM. The CDR3: CASSLKGSGRFF. CDR3 bases: TGTGCCAGCAGTTTAAAGGGGTCCGGCCGGTTCTTC.

This rearrangement joins TRBV7-9 to TRBJ2-1, with 9 nucleotides matching TRBD2. The CDR3 totals 16 residues. The V and J ends lost 3 bases and 7 bases, in that order; junction bases with no gene match: 10. Germline V gene lookup returns CDR1 SEHNR and CDR2 FQNEAQ (reference sequence). The CDR3 region has the DNA TGTGCCAGCAGCTTGTATTTAGCGGGAGCGGAGAATGAGCAGTTCTTC. As protein: CASSLYLAGAENEQFF.

The chain uses TRBV5-1 and TRBJ2-3; 14 positions agree with TRBD2. J was trimmed by 3 bases and V by 4 bases; bases with no gene match: 16. CDR3 length equals 20 residues. Germline CDR1 and CDR2: SGHRS and YFSETQ. CDR3 sequence: CASSTLLGLAGGLVTDTQYF. The CDR3 DNA sequence: TGCGCCAGCAGCACCTTATTAGGACTAGCGGGAGGATTGGTAACAGATACGCAGTATTTT. Based on the CDR3 plus reference TRBV5-1 and TRBJ2-3, the full variable domain is KAGVTQTPRYLIKTRGQQVTLSCSPISGHRSVSWYQQTPGQGLQFLFEYFSETQRNKGNFPGRFSGRQFSNSRSEMNVSTLELGDSALYLCASSTLLGLAGGLVTDTQYFGPGTRLTVL.

This clonotype has more than one count but fewer than ten. The V gene is TRBV7-2, the J gene TRBJ2-1; D uncertain. Germline loops: CDR1 SGHTA, CDR2 FQGNSA. The CDR3 has 15 amino acids. V was cut by 0 bases and J by 5 bases, with 11 bases left in between. CDR3 in amino acids: CASSLASRINNEQFF. As DNA, the CDR3 is TGTGCCAGCAGCTTAGCGTCACGGATAAACAATGAGCAGTTCTTC.

This clonotype occurred a few times. The chain uses TRBV12-3 or TRBV12-4 and TRBJ2-1, with D possibly being TRBD2 (6 bases). CDR3 size: 13 residues. Trimming shortened V by 7 bases and J by 1 base, and 8 bases separated the two germline ends. Here the CDR3 DNA reads TGTGCCAGCACACGGGAGTCCTACAATGAGCAGTTCTTC. Protein product: CASTRESYNEQFF.

The chain recombines TRBV12-3 or TRBV12-4 with TRBJ1-5; no reliable D call. Trimming stripped 6 bases from V and 3 bases from J, with 15 bases between. The CDR3 is made up of 15 amino acids. This chain's CDR3 is CASSQTVGPNQPQHF. CDR3 sequence (DNA): TGTGCCAGCAGCCAAACCGTTGGACCCAATCAGCCCCAGCATTTT.